This is a list of T cell receptor beta chains from one sample in a study of T-cell reconstitution after alpha-beta-depleted transplantation in children. From the PCR reads, TCRdb called clonotypes with MiXCR, one entry per CDR3 protein. The profile shows around 700,000 distinct CDR3 sequences, around 14% of them singletons. The starting material was PBMCs, obtained before TCRalphabeta/CD19-depleted stem cell transplant. The receptors come from a girl aged 2 to 10 with congenital amegakaryocytic thrombocytopenia, due to receive a stem cell transplant. Each CDR3 is given with its conserved first and last residue. The D gene is left open where the match is weak. Expanded clones get a size class; other rows say once, few or many, or leave the size out.

j_call: TRBJ2-1
v_call: TRBV24-1
d_call: -
clone_size: few
cdr3_nt: TGTGCCACCAGTGTCCTATTTCGCCCAGGACAGCGGACAATGAGGCAGTTCTTC
cdr3_aa: CATSVLFRPGQRTMRQFF

j_call: TRBJ2-7
v_call: TRBV3-1
d_call: -
clone_size: few
cdr3_nt: TGTGCCAGCAGCCCCGGAGGGGGTCCTACCTACGAGCAGTACTTC
cdr3_aa: CASSPGGGPTYEQYF

j_call: TRBJ2-5
v_call: TRBV12-3/TRBV12-4
d_call: TRBD1
clone_size: -
cdr3_nt: TGTACCTGCTGCTCGGCGATCCGGGACAGGGGAGAAGAGACCCAGTACTTC
cdr3_aa: CTCCSAIRDRGEETQYF

j_call: TRBJ2-5
v_call: TRBV20-1
d_call: -
clone_size: -
cdr3_nt: TGCAGTGCTAGAGATTGGACTTTAGGAGAGACCCAGTACTTC
cdr3_aa: CSARDWTLGETQYF

j_call: TRBJ2-3
v_call: TRBV5-1
d_call: TRBD1
clone_size: many
cdr3_nt: TGCGCCAGCAGTCAGGACAGGGATACGCAGTATTTT
cdr3_aa: CASSQDRDTQYF

j_call: TRBJ2-7
v_call: TRBV6-1
d_call: TRBD2
clone_size: -
cdr3_nt: TGTGCCAGCAGTCCCAAGAGGGACTACCCTCGCGACCTTTACGAGCACTACTTC
cdr3_aa: CASSPKRDYPRDLYEHYF

j_call: TRBJ2-3
v_call: TRBV20-1
d_call: TRBD2
clone_size: many
cdr3_nt: TGCAGTGCTAGCTCTAGCGGGAGGGCCTTCACAGATACGCAGTATTTT
cdr3_aa: CSASSSGRAFTDTQYF

j_call: TRBJ2-5
v_call: TRBV20-1
d_call: -
clone_size: -
cdr3_nt: TGCAGTGCCACCCCCGGACCGCAAGAGACCCAGTACTTC
cdr3_aa: CSATPGPQETQYF

j_call: TRBJ2-7
v_call: TRBV30
d_call: TRBD1
clone_size: -
cdr3_nt: TGTGCCGGAAAACAGGACAGGGATCGCGGCGAGCAGTACTTC
cdr3_aa: CAGKQDRDRGEQYF

j_call: TRBJ2-7
v_call: TRBV12-3/TRBV12-4
d_call: TRBD1
clone_size: few
cdr3_nt: TGTGCCAGCAGAGCCTCGGGACAGGGGAACTACGAGCAGTACTTC
cdr3_aa: CASRASGQGNYEQYF

j_call: TRBJ2-1
v_call: TRBV6-1
d_call: -
clone_size: few
cdr3_nt: TGTGCCAGCAGTGCGACAGGGAGGTTAAATGAGCAGTTCTTC
cdr3_aa: CASSATGRLNEQFF

j_call: TRBJ2-2
v_call: TRBV12-3/TRBV12-4
d_call: -
clone_size: many
cdr3_nt: TGTGCCAGCAGTACCTGGGACACCAACACCGGGGAGCTGTTTTTT
cdr3_aa: CASSTWDTNTGELFF

j_call: TRBJ2-1
v_call: TRBV5-1
d_call: -
clone_size: many
cdr3_nt: TGCGCCAGCAGCTCTAATGCTTACAATGAGCAGTTCTTC
cdr3_aa: CASSSNAYNEQFF

j_call: TRBJ2-7
v_call: TRBV15
d_call: TRBD2
clone_size: -
cdr3_nt: TGTGCCACTTCTAGCGGGGCTTCCTACGAGCAGTACTTC
cdr3_aa: CATSSGASYEQYF

j_call: TRBJ2-5
v_call: TRBV5-1
d_call: -
clone_size: few
cdr3_nt: TGCGCCAGCCGGATCGGATACTCAGAAGAGACCCAGTACTTC
cdr3_aa: CASRIGYSEETQYF

j_call: TRBJ2-4
v_call: TRBV12-3/TRBV12-4
d_call: TRBD2
clone_size: many
cdr3_nt: TGCTCTAGCAGGGGGCGGTTACTAGCGGGAGCTGAAAACATTCAGTACTTC
cdr3_aa: CSSRGRLLAGAENIQYF

j_call: TRBJ1-4
v_call: TRBV5-1
d_call: TRBD1
clone_size: few
cdr3_nt: TGCGCCAGCAGCTCGAACCGGGACAGCTTTGCAACTAATGAAAAACTGTTTTTT
cdr3_aa: CASSSNRDSFATNEKLFF

j_call: TRBJ2-7
v_call: TRBV7-9
d_call: -
clone_size: -
cdr3_nt: TGTGCCAGCAGTGGTGGCGGCTATTACGAGCAGTACTTC
cdr3_aa: CASSGGGYYEQYF

j_call: TRBJ1-3
v_call: TRBV20-1
d_call: -
clone_size: many
cdr3_nt: TGCAGTGCTAGCCCCGAGGACACCATATATTTT
cdr3_aa: CSASPEDTIYF

j_call: TRBJ1-2
v_call: TRBV29-1
d_call: TRBD1
clone_size: many
cdr3_nt: TGCAGCGTTGAAGATCCACGGGACAGAATCTATGGCTACACCTTC
cdr3_aa: CSVEDPRDRIYGYTF

j_call: TRBJ1-5
v_call: TRBV6-5
d_call: -
clone_size: many
cdr3_nt: TGTGCCAGCAGTTACTTGGCCGGTCAGCCCCAGCATTTT
cdr3_aa: CASSYLAGQPQHF

j_call: TRBJ2-7
v_call: TRBV28
d_call: TRBD1
clone_size: many
cdr3_nt: TGTGCCAGCAGTTGGGGACAGGGGATTTTCGAGCAGTACTTC
cdr3_aa: CASSWGQGIFEQYF

j_call: TRBJ1-3
v_call: TRBV29-1
d_call: TRBD1
clone_size: many
cdr3_nt: TGCAGCGTTCTGGAGGACAGGAGCTCTGGAAACACCATATATTTT
cdr3_aa: CSVLEDRSSGNTIYF

j_call: TRBJ2-1
v_call: TRBV20-1
d_call: -
clone_size: few
cdr3_nt: TGCAGTGCTACGGGCCGATACTCCTACAATGAGCAGTTCTTC
cdr3_aa: CSATGRYSYNEQFF

j_call: TRBJ2-1
v_call: TRBV7-9
d_call: -
clone_size: -
cdr3_nt: TGTGCCAGCAGCTTATTTAGGGCCGGGGAGCAGTTCTTC
cdr3_aa: CASSLFRAGEQFF

j_call: TRBJ2-1
v_call: TRBV12-3/TRBV12-4
d_call: TRBD2
clone_size: few
cdr3_nt: TGTGCCAGCGGGGCTAGCGGGAGGGCATCCTACAATGAGCAGTTCTTC
cdr3_aa: CASGASGRASYNEQFF

j_call: TRBJ1-4
v_call: TRBV20-1
d_call: -
clone_size: many
cdr3_nt: TGCAGTGCAAAATCTCTCGAGAGGGCAACTAATGAAAAACTGTTTTTT
cdr3_aa: CSAKSLERATNEKLFF

j_call: TRBJ2-3
v_call: TRBV15
d_call: TRBD2
clone_size: few
cdr3_nt: TGTGCCACCGGAAGCGGGGGCACAGATACGCAGTATTTT
cdr3_aa: CATGSGGTDTQYF

j_call: TRBJ2-7
v_call: TRBV3-1
d_call: TRBD2
clone_size: many
cdr3_nt: TGTGCCAGCAGCCCCGGGACTAGCGGGCCGGCCTACGAGCAGTACTTC
cdr3_aa: CASSPGTSGPAYEQYF

j_call: TRBJ1-1
v_call: TRBV5-1
d_call: TRBD1
clone_size: -
cdr3_nt: TGCGCCAGCAGCCCCCCCTCTATAGGGACAGGGCTCGCTGAAGCTTTCTTT
cdr3_aa: CASSPPSIGTGLAEAFF

j_call: TRBJ2-5
v_call: TRBV12-3/TRBV12-4
d_call: -
clone_size: many
cdr3_nt: TGTGCCAGCAGTTTTGCGGGACTGCTCTCGGAGACCCAGTACTTC
cdr3_aa: CASSFAGLLSETQYF

j_call: TRBJ2-1
v_call: TRBV20-1
d_call: -
clone_size: few
cdr3_nt: TGCAGTGCGGATGCCCGGGAGAAGGGGAAACTCAATGAGCAGTTCTTC
cdr3_aa: CSADAREKGKLNEQFF

j_call: TRBJ1-1
v_call: TRBV20-1
d_call: -
clone_size: few
cdr3_nt: TGCAGTGTCCAAATAATCATGAACACTGAAGCTTTCTTT
cdr3_aa: CSVQIIMNTEAFF

j_call: TRBJ2-2
v_call: TRBV4-1
d_call: TRBD1
clone_size: few
cdr3_nt: TGCGCCAGCAGCCGATCGAGTAGGGGACAGGGTTTCACCGGGGAGCTGTTTTTT
cdr3_aa: CASSRSSRGQGFTGELFF

j_call: TRBJ1-6
v_call: TRBV20-1
d_call: -
clone_size: few
cdr3_nt: TGCAGTGGGCAGGGCTCCTATAATTCACCCCTCCACTTT
cdr3_aa: CSGQGSYNSPLHF

j_call: TRBJ2-3
v_call: TRBV7-8
d_call: TRBD1
clone_size: many
cdr3_nt: TGTGCCACCGAACCAACTGGGACAGGGCTGCCAGATACGCAGTATTTT
cdr3_aa: CATEPTGTGLPDTQYF

j_call: TRBJ2-7
v_call: TRBV12-3/TRBV12-4
d_call: TRBD1
clone_size: -
cdr3_nt: TGTGCCAGCAGTTTACCAGGGGGTAATTTCTACGAGCAGTACTTC
cdr3_aa: CASSLPGGNFYEQYF

j_call: TRBJ2-2
v_call: TRBV5-1
d_call: -
clone_size: -
cdr3_nt: TGCGCCAGCAGCCGAGGCGGGGACAGCACCGGGGAGCTGTTTTTT
cdr3_aa: CASSRGGDSTGELFF

j_call: TRBJ2-7
v_call: TRBV5-1
d_call: -
clone_size: many
cdr3_nt: TGTGCCAGCAGTTTTCAGGGGAGCTACGAGCAGTACTTC
cdr3_aa: CASSFQGSYEQYF

j_call: TRBJ2-2
v_call: TRBV6-6
d_call: -
clone_size: many
cdr3_nt: TGTGCCAGCCAACCCATGAACACCGGGGAGCTGTTTTTT
cdr3_aa: CASQPMNTGELFF

j_call: TRBJ2-7
v_call: TRBV30
d_call: TRBD1
clone_size: -
cdr3_nt: TGTGCCTGGAACACCGGGACAGGGGGCGAGCAGTACTTC
cdr3_aa: CAWNTGTGGEQYF